This T cell receptor (beta chain) was obtained from a study of shared clonotypes between healthy human individuals. Here immunoSEQ multiplex PCR was the method, and the copy in TCRdb shows in-frame clones only, minus some. The table has over 1.4 million clones, roughly 96% seen once; the top ten hold about 1.2%. This CDR3 has 14 residues. Germline V CDR1 and CDR2: MNHEY, SMNVEV (reference sequence). V was trimmed by 3 bases and J by 4 bases, leaving 12 bases between them. The sequenced material came from naive CD4+ T cells sorted from blood. Subset described: CD45RA+ positively selected. The receptor comes from a man aged 25 to 40 in good health. The chain combines TRBV27 with TRBJ1-2, with D unclear. The CDR3 DNA is TGTGCCAGCAGTTTGACCGCAAGCCCCTATGGCTACACCTTC. It yields the protein CASSLTASPYGYTF.